This T cell receptor (beta chain) is from a study of T-cell memory formation after mild COVID-19. Study information: Clustering of TCRs was largely donor specific.

Germline V gene lookup returns CDR1 LGHNA and CDR2 YSLEER. V lost 1 base, J lost 0 bases, and 9 bases lay in between. The CDR3 covers 15 residues. This clonotype was seen many times. Its matching antigen is unknown. TCRdb ran MiXCR on the 5' RACE reads and lists one entry per CDR3 protein. The sample contains over 9,500 distinct CDR3 sequences, roughly 15% of which appear only once. Study conclusions and caveats: Clones contracting over day 15 to 85 were CD4/CD8 balanced, with later expanders leaning CD4+. Cross-reactive memory appears to have joined, as suggested by some responding clones showing up in pre-infection memory. Researchers could not confirm that second-wave clones peaking on day 37 targeted SARS-CoV-2.

Input material: PBMCs or a T cell subset sorted from them (not recorded which). The receptor's source is a man between 18 and 29 years old who had mild COVID-19 (a few samples of this study predate the infection). Cell type and time point are not known. The rearrangement links TRBV4-3 to TRBJ1-2, with D possibly TRBD1 on 6 matching bases. CDR3 sequence (DNA): TGCGCCAGCAGCCAAGGTCCAGGGGCTAACTATGGCTACACCTTC. Translated: CASSQGPGANYGYTF.